This T cell receptor (beta chain) was documented in a study of cytomegalovirus exposure and HLA in healthy donors. General study results and limits: The majority of TCR sequences were rare, yet some public TCRs appeared in many donors. TCR beta V- and J-gene trimming, according to a later analysis, was linked to a missense DCLRE1C variant.

The donors were healthy bone marrow donors. This PCR relied on a set of 60 Vbeta primers and 13 Jbeta primers. Clones were sequenced by immunoSEQ multiplex PCR, and TCRdb holds only the in-frame ones, with some missing. Its clone listing holds tens of thousands of clones. Trimming removed 5 bases from V and 4 bases from J; junction bases left unmatched: 2. Per germline, CDR1 LGHNT and CDR2 FRNRAP. CDR3 size: 14 residues. Remarks on this clone: Its antigen remains unknown.

This chain links TRBV12-5 with TRBJ2-3, with 11 positions matching TRBD1. The clonotype was recovered from a female donor in good health and CMV-seropositive. Sequencing was carried out using PBMCs. CDR3 sequence (DNA): TGTGCTAGTGGTCCGGGACAGGGGGCAGATACGCAGTATTTT. As protein: CASGPGQGADTQYF.